These T cell receptor beta chains were read from a single sample in a study of T cell responses to AZD1222 COVID-19 vaccine. Repertoires were generated with immunoSEQ multiplex PCR, while TCRdb's copy carries only in-frame clones and drops some. The sample holds about 120,000 clones, more than 75% seen once. The sequences come from peripheral blood, collected 28 days after the second AZD1222 dose. The receptors shown here come from an adult who received the AZD1222 COVID-19 vaccine. The CDR3 runs from the conserved cysteine through the conserved F or W. Each record gives: D gene, J gene, V gene, clone size, CDR3 protein, CDR3 DNA. The D gene is left open where the match is weak. Clone size is stated in some rows and not others, as once, few, many or a class when expanded.

D: .
J: TRBJ2-4
V: TRBV21-1
size: .
CDR3: CASSKDRVLAKNIQYF
DNA: TGTGCCAGCAGCAAGGACAGAGTTTTAGCCAAAAACATTCAGTACTTC

D: TRBD2
J: TRBJ2-7
V: TRBV5-1
size: .
CDR3: CASSLALAGGIDEQYF
DNA: TGCGCCAGCAGCTTGGCATTAGCGGGAGGGATAGACGAGCAGTACTTC

D: .
J: TRBJ2-7
V: TRBV11-3
size: .
CDR3: CASSPRGDNYEQYF
DNA: TGTGCCAGCAGCCCCCGAGGTGACAACTACGAGCAGTACTTC

D: TRBD1
J: TRBJ1-2
V: TRBV7-2
size: .
CDR3: CASSTLGQGASGYTF
DNA: TGTGCCAGCAGCACTTTAGGACAGGGGGCTTCTGGCTACACCTTC

D: .
J: TRBJ1-1
V: TRBV2
size: .
CDR3: CASRSEMNTEAFF
DNA: TGTGCCAGCAGATCGGAGATGAACACTGAAGCTTTCTTT

D: .
J: TRBJ2-2
V: TRBV12-3/TRBV12-4
size: .
CDR3: CVSKESRTGELFF
DNA: TGTGTCAGCAAAGAAAGCCGAACCGGGGAGCTGTTTTTT

D: TRBD1
J: TRBJ2-1
V: TRBV7-7
size: .
CDR3: CASSLAPRTGNNNEQFF
DNA: TGTGCTAGCAGCTTAGCCCCCAGGACAGGGAATAACAATGAGCAGTTCTTC

D: TRBD1
J: TRBJ1-2
V: TRBV7-8
size: .
CDR3: CASSPRTGSVNYGYTF
DNA: TGTGCCAGCAGCCCACGGACAGGGAGCGTTAACTATGGCTACACCTTC

D: TRBD1
J: TRBJ2-7
V: TRBV3-1/TRBV3-2
size: .
CDR3: CASSQGQRGDEQYF
DNA: TGTGCCAGCAGCCAGGGACAGCGAGGCGACGAGCAGTACTTC

D: .
J: TRBJ2-2
V: TRBV6-2/TRBV6-3
size: .
CDR3: CASSYYAPDTGELFF
DNA: TGTGCCAGCAGTTACTATGCTCCGGACACCGGGGAGCTGTTTTTT

D: TRBD1
J: TRBJ2-2
V: TRBV24-1
size: .
CDR3: CATSDPGQGAGGELFF
DNA: TGTGCCACCAGTGATCCGGGACAGGGGGCGGGCGGGGAGCTGTTTTTT

D: .
J: TRBJ1-2
V: TRBV29-1
size: few
CDR3: CSVEVGSANYGYTF
DNA: TGCAGCGTTGAAGTGGGGTCAGCTAACTATGGCTACACCTTC

D: .
J: TRBJ1-2
V: TRBV6-2/TRBV6-3
size: .
CDR3: CASSSLLSVGAPIDYGYTF
DNA: TGTGCCAGCAGTTCATTGCTATCCGTCGGGGCGCCGATAGACTATGGCTACACCTTC

D: .
J: TRBJ1-1
V: TRBV7-2
size: .
CDR3: CASSISRGSAGTEAFF
DNA: TGTGCCAGCAGCATTTCGCGGGGGTCTGCGGGGACTGAAGCTTTCTTT

D: .
J: TRBJ1-4
V: TRBV25-1
size: few
CDR3: CASSETATNEKLFF
DNA: TGTGCCAGCAGTGAGACAGCAACTAATGAAAAACTGTTTTTT

D: .
J: TRBJ1-5
V: TRBV6-2/TRBV6-3
size: .
CDR3: CASSIPPGGTNNQPQHF
DNA: TGTGCCAGCAGTATACCCCCTGGGGGGACTAACAATCAGCCCCAGCATTTT

D: TRBD1
J: TRBJ1-2
V: TRBV7-9
size: .
CDR3: CASSRQGAYTF
DNA: TGTGCCAGCAGCCGACAGGGGGCCTACACCTTC

D: .
J: TRBJ1-1
V: TRBV27
size: .
CDR3: CASKVNTEAFF
DNA: TGTGCCAGCAAGGTGAACACTGAAGCTTTCTTT

D: .
J: TRBJ2-1
V: TRBV7-9
size: .
CDR3: CASSLEGSGAYNEQFF
DNA: TGTGCCAGCAGCTTAGAAGGGTCGGGGGCTTACAATGAGCAGTTCTTC

D: TRBD1
J: TRBJ2-5
V: TRBV24-1
size: .
CDR3: CATSDTGTDLVETQYF
DNA: TGTGCCACCAGTGATACCGGGACAGATCTTGTGGAGACCCAGTACTTC

D: .
J: TRBJ1-1
V: TRBV4-1
size: .
CDR3: CASSHRREPNTEAFF
DNA: TGCGCCAGCAGCCACCGCCGGGAGCCCAACACTGAAGCTTTCTTT

D: .
J: TRBJ2-1
V: TRBV13
size: .
CDR3: CASSLGLGGNYNEQFF
DNA: TGTGCCAGCAGCTTAGGCCTGGGGGGCAACTACAATGAGCAGTTCTTC

D: .
J: TRBJ1-1
V: TRBV20-1
size: .
CDR3: CSANGVPEAFF
DNA: TGCAGTGCTAACGGGGTCCCCGAAGCTTTCTTT